These 27 T cell receptor beta chains were all obtained from the same sample, sequenced in a study of PD-1 blockade in classical Hodgkin lymphoma. Sequencing used immunoSEQ multiplex PCR; TCRdb keeps in-frame clones, though not all of them. This table has around 37,000 clones, 80% to 95% appearing once. Documented time point: cycle 4 day 1 (C4D1), after about 6 weeks of nivolumab. Relapses following autologous stem cell transplantation were seen in all patients, with brentuximab vedotin exposure varying. Researchers used magnetic negative selection to pull out pure CD4+ T cells from thawed PBMCs. The input for sequencing was CD4+ T cells from blood, taken before the fourth cycle of nivolumab. Receptors originate from a human donor with classical Hodgkin lymphoma.

The chain recombines TRBV5-1 with TRBJ2-5, with 7 bases lining up with TRBD2. V was clipped by 3 bases and J by 0 bases; unmatched bases: 5. This CDR3 spans 15 amino acids. In germline, CDR1 is SGHRS, CDR2 YFSETQ. The CDR3 spells CASSWSGDHQETQYF. The CDR3 bases are TGCGCCAGCAGCTGGAGCGGGGACCACCAAGAGACCCAGTACTTC.

The genes are TRBV5-1 and TRBJ2-3, with D tentatively TRBD2 (6 bases). Between the trimmed V and J ends, which lost 0 bases and 4 bases, there was a span of 12 bases. CDR3 size: 15 residues. The germline CDR1 and CDR2 sequences are SGHRS and YFSETQ. The CDR3 DNA reads as TGCGCCAGCAGCTTGGGACTCCGCGGGGCAGATACGCAGTATTTT. Amino acid sequence: CASSLGLRGADTQYF.

The chain recombines TRBV19 with TRBJ2-2; 12 bases agree with TRBD2. The CDR3 loop spans 15 amino acids. Per germline, CDR1 LNHDA and CDR2 SQIVND (reference sequence). V trimming: 5 bases; J trimming: 8 bases; junction bases outside the gene matches: 6. The CDR3 DNA reads as TGTGCCAGTAGTCCCCGACTAGCGGGAGTGGGGGAGCTGTTTTTT. It specifies CASSPRLAGVGELFF.

The J gene is TRBJ2-1, the V gene TRBV28; unclear D gene. V gave up 3 bases and J gave up 4 bases, with 10 bases separating them. CDR3 size: 14 residues. CDR1 is MDHEN, CDR2 SYDVKM, per germline. For the CDR3, the DNA is TGTGCCAGCAGTTTCGGAGTGCCGTACAATGAGCAGTTCTTC. This translates into CASSFGVPYNEQFF.

The rearrangement uses TRBV19 and TRBJ1-5; no clear D. The ends were cut back, 4 bases at V and 4 bases at J, with 17 bases in the middle. CDR1 is LNHDA and CDR2 is SQIVND in the germline V gene (reference sequence). The CDR3 totals 16 residues. The CDR3 loop reads CASSKIRTLANQPQHF. DNA of the CDR3: TGTGCCAGTAGTAAGATCAGGACCTTAGCAAATCAGCCCCAGCATTTT. The variable domain in full, completed from reference TRBV19 and TRBJ1-5, reads DGGITQSPKYLFRKEGQNVTLSCEQNLNHDAMYWYRQDPGQGLRLIYYSQIVNDFQKGDIAEGYSVSREKKESFPLTVTSAQKNPTAFYLCASSKIRTLANQPQHFGDGTRLSIL.

The chain employs TRBV6-5 and TRBJ2-3; 10 nucleotides align to TRBD2. Germline CDR1 and CDR2: MNHEY and SVGAGI. V lost 6 bases to trimming and J lost 0 bases; unmatched junction nucleotides: 3. The CDR3 length is 15 residues. CDR3 sequence (DNA): TGTGCCAGCAGGCTAGCGGGAGCTAGCACAGATACGCAGTATTTT. As protein: CASRLAGASTDTQYF.

The chain joins TRBV9 to TRBJ2-7; 7 bases are a match to TRBD1. The CDR3 has 17 amino acids. Per germline, CDR1 SGDLS and CDR2 YYNGEE. The ends lost 0 bases at V and 0 bases at J; junction bases unmatched: 9. As DNA, the CDR3 is TGTGCCAGCAGCGTAGGGCCAGGGGGACCCAGCTCCTACGAGCAGTACTTC. Amino acids: CASSVGPGGPSSYEQYF.

The chain has TRBV27 and TRBJ2-5, with a weak D call TRBD2 (5 bases). This CDR3 region has 15 residues. Per the germline V gene, CDR1 is MNHEY and CDR2 is SMNVEV (reference sequence). Trimming cost V 8 bases and J 3 bases, with 19 bases left between them. Here the CDR3 DNA reads TGTGCCAGCCGGTTTAGAGCGGAACCAAAAGAGACCCAGTACTTC. This sequence encodes CASRFRAEPKETQYF.

V and J are TRBV10-3 and TRBJ1-2, with unresolved D. The CDR3 has 12 residues. V was shortened by 6 bases and J by 3 bases, with 8 bases between the two germline ends. Germline loops: CDR1 ENHRY, CDR2 SYGVKD. CDR3 sequence reads: CAISPGDYGYTF. The CDR3 nucleotides are TGTGCCATCAGCCCCGGGGACTATGGCTACACCTTC.

The chain joins TRBV30 to TRBJ2-1, with D perhaps matching TRBD1 (7 bases). The CDR3 extends over 14 amino acids. V lost 8 bases and J lost 3, with 17 bases in between. Germline CDR1 is GTSNPN and CDR2 is SVGIG (reference sequence). CDR3 bases: TGTGCCGGAAGGGGGCTAGCGCGCTACAATGAGCAGTTCTTC. Translated: CAGRGLARYNEQFF.

CDR3 coding DNA: TGTGCCAGCAGCTCCACCGACAGGTCCTTCGGCTATGGCTACACCTTC. It codes for CASSSTDRSFGYGYTF. The chain is built from TRBV7-9 and TRBJ1-2; D is perhaps TRBD1 (6 bases). This CDR3 contains 16 residues. V lost 4 bases and J lost 4, with 19 bases in between. Germline V gene lookup returns CDR1 SEHNR and CDR2 FQNEAQ (reference sequence).

The rearrangement links TRBV5-1 to TRBJ1-4; perhaps TRBD1 as D (5 bases). V dropped 1 base and J dropped 8 bases, with 12 bases sitting between them. CDR1 is SGHRS and CDR2 is YFSETQ in the germline V gene. The CDR3 has 14 residues. CDR3 amino acids: CASSLRQGPEKLFF. Written as DNA, the CDR3 is TGCGCCAGCAGCTTGAGGCAGGGTCCCGAAAAACTGTTTTTT.

The rearrangement joins TRBV30 to TRBJ2-1, with unresolved D. The CDR3 contains 17 residues. CDR1 and CDR2 from the germline V gene are GTSNPN and SVGIG (reference sequence). V was clipped by 0 bases and J by 7 bases, with 22 bases between them. CDR3 sequence (DNA): TGTGCCTGGAGTGTACGTAGGCGGCTGAGTAGGAGAAATGAGCAGTTCTTC. Its protein is CAWSVRRRLSRRNEQFF.

The chain recombines TRBV13 with TRBJ2-5; TRBD1 matches at 8 bases. CDR3 length equals 14 residues. Germline lookup yields CDR1 PRHDT and CDR2 FYEKMQ (reference sequence). Trimming at V came to 6 bases and at J to 4 bases, leaving 7 bases not matched to a gene. In DNA, the CDR3 is TGTGCCAGCAGACCCACAGGGGGAGGAGAGACCCAGTACTTC. Translating gives CASRPTGGGETQYF. The full variable domain, completed using reference TRBV13 and TRBJ2-5, is AAGVIQSPRHLIKEKRETATLKCYPIPRHDTVYWYQQGPGQDPQFLISFYEKMQSDKGSIPDRFSAQQFSDYHSELNMSSLELGDSALYFCASRPTGGGETQYFGPGTRLLVL.

The V gene is TRBV6-6, the J gene TRBJ1-2, with unresolved D. The CDR3 contains 14 residues. Germline-derived CDR1 and CDR2 are MNHNY and SVGAGI (reference sequence). Trimming removed 1 base from V and 3 bases from J, with 9 bases in between. The CDR3 region has the DNA TGTGCCAGCAGTTACTTTGGTATGGACTATGGCTACACCTTC. Amino acid sequence: CASSYFGMDYGYTF.

The rearrangement joins TRBV5-6 to TRBJ2-4; 7 nucleotides match TRBD1. With 4 bases clipped from V and 7 bases from J, the junction kept 8 bases outside the gene matches. Germline CDR1 reads SGHDT; CDR2 reads YYEEEE. The CDR3 extends over 14 amino acids. CDR3 region: CASSTTGVGNIQYF. The CDR3 nucleotides read TGTGCCAGCAGCACCACAGGGGTGGGGAACATTCAGTACTTC. Full variable domain (missing parts from reference TRBV5-6 and TRBJ2-4): DAGVTQSPTHLIKTRGQQVTLRCSPKSGHDTVSWYQQALGQGPQFIFQYYEEEERQRGNFPDRFSGHQFPNYSSELNVNALLLGDSALYLCASSTTGVGNIQYFGAGTRLSVL.

V usage is TRBV10-3 and J usage is TRBJ1-5; no clear D gene. The CDR3 loop spans 13 amino acids. Germline CDR1 ENHRY, CDR2 SYGVKD. Trimming took 7 bases from V and 4 from J, leaving 11 bases between them. CDR3 DNA sequence: TGTGCCATCAACTCGGGTACAAATCAGCCCCAGCATTTT. This encodes CAINSGTNQPQHF.

CDR3: CASSQDPRPRWGQGNTDTQYF. The CDR3, as DNA: TGTGCCAGCAGCCAAGACCCCCGCCCCCGTTGGGGACAGGGTAACACAGATACGCAGTATTTT. This sequence joins TRBV4-2 and TRBJ2-3; 9 bases fit TRBD1. CDR1 LGHNA and CDR2 YNFKEQ come from the germline V gene. Losses at the gene ends were 0 bases for V and 2 bases for J; bases not matched to a gene: 18. The CDR3 has 21 amino acids.

Here the CDR3 DNA reads TGTGCCAGCAGCGCTCAGGGGAGTGGGGCCAACGTCCTGACTTTC. Its translation: CASSAQGSGANVLTF. The V call is TRBV9, the J call TRBJ2-6; TRBD1 might be the D (6 bases). The CDR3 is made up of 15 amino acids. Germline CDR1 is SGDLS and CDR2 is YYNGEE. V lost 3 bases to trimming and J lost 3 bases, with 10 bases between them.

This chain links TRBV7-6 with TRBJ2-7; possibly TRBD2 for D (5 bases). CDR3 length: 13 amino acids. Germline loops: CDR1 SGHVS, CDR2 FNYEAQ. Trimming cost V 5 bases and J 4 bases, with 12 bases left between them. The CDR3 is CASSGRTSYEQYF. In nucleotides, the CDR3 is TGTGCCAGCAGCGGACGGACTTCATACGAGCAGTACTTC.

The J gene is TRBJ2-7, the V gene TRBV18; the match to TRBD1 covers 7 bases. Germline-derived CDR1 and CDR2 are KGHSH and LQKENI. V lost 6 bases, J lost 0 bases, and 5 bases stayed unmatched. The CDR3 has 14 residues. In DNA, the CDR3 is TGTGCCAGCTCTGGACAGGCGAGCTCCTACGAGCAGTACTTC. Residues: CASSGQASSYEQYF.

This chain links TRBV10-1 with TRBJ2-7; D not certain. The germline V gene encodes CDR1 WNHNN and CDR2 SYGVQD (reference sequence). V was shortened by 0 bases and J by 7 bases, with 7 bases between the two germline ends. The CDR3 contains 12 residues. The CDR3 region has the DNA TGCGCCAGCAGTGAGTCGGATCGAGAGCAGTACTTC. This codes for CASSESDREQYF.

The chain combines TRBV6-1 with TRBJ2-2, with D perhaps assigned TRBD1 or TRBD2 (5 bases each). The CDR3 runs 15 residues. Deletions cut 0 bases from V and 1 base from J, with 6 bases between. The germline CDR1 and CDR2 sequences are MNHNS and SASEGT. CDR3 sequence reads: CASSEAGRNTGELFF. In DNA, the CDR3 is TGTGCCAGCAGTGAAGCGGGACGGAACACCGGGGAGCTGTTTTTT.

This chain's CDR3 is CASSTRADSYNEQFF. Written as DNA, the CDR3 is TGTGCCAGCTCAACTCGGGCGGATTCCTACAATGAGCAGTTCTTC. The chain employs TRBV18 and TRBJ2-1; no definite D call. The ends were cut back, 5 bases at V and 1 base at J, with 12 bases in the middle. CDR3 length: 15 residues. In germline, CDR1 is KGHSH, CDR2 LQKENI.

This sequence joins TRBV4-1 and TRBJ1-1; 9 bases align to TRBD1. The germline gives CDR1 MGHRA, CDR2 YSYEKL. J was trimmed by 4 bases and V by 1 base; bases with no gene match: 13. This CDR3 has 18 residues. Written as DNA, the CDR3 is TGCGCCAGCAGCCAAGGTTACAGGGGGCTAAGATTGGGCACTGAAGCTTTCTTT. Translating gives CASSQGYRGLRLGTEAFF.

The chain couples TRBV7-6 to TRBJ2-5; D is uncertain. Trimming stripped 3 bases from V and 2 bases from J, with 7 bases between. From germline, CDR1 is SGHVS and CDR2 FNYEAQ. The length of the CDR3 is 13 residues. The CDR3 DNA reads as TGTGCCAGCAGCTTTTCCCAACAAGAGACCCAGTACTTC. It codes for CASSFSQQETQYF.

This chain links TRBV28 with TRBJ2-7, with TRBD2 matching over 8 bases. Germline V gene lookup returns CDR1 MDHEN and CDR2 SYDVKM. V gave up 1 base and J gave up 7 bases; unmatched junction bases: 12. This CDR3 spans 16 amino acids. CDR3 DNA sequence: TGTGCCAGCAGTTTATTTAAAATAGCGGGGACCGGGGAGCAGTACTTC. This translates into CASSLFKIAGTGEQYF.